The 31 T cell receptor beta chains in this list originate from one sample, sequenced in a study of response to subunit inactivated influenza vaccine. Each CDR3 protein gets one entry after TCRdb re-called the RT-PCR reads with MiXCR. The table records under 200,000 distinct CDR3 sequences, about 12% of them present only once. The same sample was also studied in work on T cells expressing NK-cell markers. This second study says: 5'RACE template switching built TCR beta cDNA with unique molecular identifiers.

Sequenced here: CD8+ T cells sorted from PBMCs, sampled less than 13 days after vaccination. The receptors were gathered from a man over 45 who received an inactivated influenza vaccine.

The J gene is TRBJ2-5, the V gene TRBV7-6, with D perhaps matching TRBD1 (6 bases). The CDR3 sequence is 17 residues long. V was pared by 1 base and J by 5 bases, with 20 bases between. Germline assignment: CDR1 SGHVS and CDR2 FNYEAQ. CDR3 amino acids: CASSLEAGEGFGETQYF. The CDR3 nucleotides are TGTGCCAGCAGCTTAGAGGCAGGGGAAGGATTCGGGGAGACCCAGTACTTC.

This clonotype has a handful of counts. As DNA, the CDR3 is TGTGCCAGCAGTGGACTAGTTCATTCCGAGCAGTACTTC. Translated: CASSGLVHSEQYF. The genes are TRBV28 and TRBJ2-7; 7 bases are shared with TRBD2. CDR3 length equals 13 residues. Germline-derived CDR1 and CDR2 are MDHEN and SYDVKM. The V and J ends lost 5 bases and 6 bases, in that order; junction bases with no gene match: 7.

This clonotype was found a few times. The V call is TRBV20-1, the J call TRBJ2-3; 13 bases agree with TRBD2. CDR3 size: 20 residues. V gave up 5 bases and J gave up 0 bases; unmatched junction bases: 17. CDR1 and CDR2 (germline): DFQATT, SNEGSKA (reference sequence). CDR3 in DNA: TGCAGTGCTCAATACTTGAAACGGACTAGCGGGGGAACTAGCACAGATACGCAGTATTTT. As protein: CSAQYLKRTSGGTSTDTQYF.

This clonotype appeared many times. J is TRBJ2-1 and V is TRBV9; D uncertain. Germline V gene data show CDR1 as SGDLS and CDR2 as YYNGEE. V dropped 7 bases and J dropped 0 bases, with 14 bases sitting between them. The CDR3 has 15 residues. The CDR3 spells CASSVGPSSYNEQFF. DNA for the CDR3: TGTGCCAGCTCCGTCGGACCGAGCTCCTACAATGAGCAGTTCTTC.

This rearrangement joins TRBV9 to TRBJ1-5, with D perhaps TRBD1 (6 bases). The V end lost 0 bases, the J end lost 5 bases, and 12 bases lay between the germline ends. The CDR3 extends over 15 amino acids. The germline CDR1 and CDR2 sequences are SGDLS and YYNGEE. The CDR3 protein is CASSVVSGDHQPQHF. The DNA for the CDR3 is TGTGCCAGCAGCGTAGTGTCAGGGGACCATCAGCCCCAGCATTTT.

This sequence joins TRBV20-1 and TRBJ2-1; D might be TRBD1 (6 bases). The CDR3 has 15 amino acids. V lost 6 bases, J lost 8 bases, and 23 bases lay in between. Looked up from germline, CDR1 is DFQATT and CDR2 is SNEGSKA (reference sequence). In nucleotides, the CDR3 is TGCAGTGCCCCATCAGTACAGGGTGGTTGGGATGAGCAGTTCTTC. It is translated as CSAPSVQGGWDEQFF.

The CDR3 reads CATSRDRLAGGSTDTQYF. Written as DNA, the CDR3 is TGTGCCACCAGCAGAGATCGGTTAGCGGGGGGATCCACAGATACGCAGTATTTT. The rearrangement joins TRBV15 to TRBJ2-3, with TRBD2 matching 10 bases. The V and J ends lost 0 bases and 2 bases, in that order; junction bases with no gene match: 8. Germline CDR1 and CDR2: LNHNV and YYDKDF (reference sequence). This CDR3 contains 18 residues.

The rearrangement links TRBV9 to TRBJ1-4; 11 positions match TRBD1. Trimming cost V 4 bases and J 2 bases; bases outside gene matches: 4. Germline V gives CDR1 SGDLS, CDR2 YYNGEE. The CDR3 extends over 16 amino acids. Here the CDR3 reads CASSPGTGGTNEKLFF. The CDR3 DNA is TGTGCCAGCAGCCCCGGGACAGGGGGGACTAATGAAAAACTGTTTTTT.

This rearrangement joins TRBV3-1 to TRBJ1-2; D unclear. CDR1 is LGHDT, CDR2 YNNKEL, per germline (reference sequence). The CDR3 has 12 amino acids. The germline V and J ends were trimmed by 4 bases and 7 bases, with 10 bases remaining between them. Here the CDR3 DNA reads TGTGCCAGCAGCCTAGCCGGGCTTGGCTACACCTTC. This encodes CASSLAGLGYTF.

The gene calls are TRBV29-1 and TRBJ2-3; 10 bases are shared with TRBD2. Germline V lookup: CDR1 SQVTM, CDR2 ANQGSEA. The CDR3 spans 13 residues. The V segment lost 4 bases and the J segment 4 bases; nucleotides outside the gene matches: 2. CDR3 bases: TGCAGCGTTGTAGCGGGGGGTTCAGATACGCAGTATTTT. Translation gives CSVVAGGSDTQYF.

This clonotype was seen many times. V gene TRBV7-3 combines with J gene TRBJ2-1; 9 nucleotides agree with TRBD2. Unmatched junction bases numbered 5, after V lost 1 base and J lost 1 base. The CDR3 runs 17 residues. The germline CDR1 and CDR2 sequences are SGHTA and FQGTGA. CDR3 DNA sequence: TGTGCCAGCAGCTTAAAGTCTAGCGGGACGTCCTACAATGAGCAGTTCTTC. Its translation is CASSLKSSGTSYNEQFF.

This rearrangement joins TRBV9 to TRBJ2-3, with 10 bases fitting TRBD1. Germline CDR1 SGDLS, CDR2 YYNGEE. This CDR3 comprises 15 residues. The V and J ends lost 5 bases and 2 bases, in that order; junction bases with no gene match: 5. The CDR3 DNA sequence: TGTGCCAGCAGTGCGGACAGGGGGACCACAGATACGCAGTATTTT. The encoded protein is CASSADRGTTDTQYF.

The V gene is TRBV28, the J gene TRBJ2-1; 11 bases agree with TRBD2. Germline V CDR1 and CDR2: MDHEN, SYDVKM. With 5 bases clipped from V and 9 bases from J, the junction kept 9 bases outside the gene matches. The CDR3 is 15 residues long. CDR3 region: CASSTIAGGRAEQFF. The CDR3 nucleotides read TGTGCCAGCAGTACCATAGCGGGGGGGCGTGCTGAGCAGTTCTTC.

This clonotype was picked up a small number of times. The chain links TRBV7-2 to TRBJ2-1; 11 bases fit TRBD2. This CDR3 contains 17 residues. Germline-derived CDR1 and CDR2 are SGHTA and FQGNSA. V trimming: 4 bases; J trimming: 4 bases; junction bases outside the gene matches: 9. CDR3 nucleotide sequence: TGTGCCAGCAGCTCCCGACTAGCGGGATATACTTACAATGAGCAGTTCTTC. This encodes CASSSRLAGYTYNEQFF.

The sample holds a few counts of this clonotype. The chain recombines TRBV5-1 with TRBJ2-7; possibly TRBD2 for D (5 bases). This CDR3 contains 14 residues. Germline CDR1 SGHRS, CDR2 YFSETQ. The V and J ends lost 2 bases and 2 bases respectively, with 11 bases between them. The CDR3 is CASSLRTPTYEQYF. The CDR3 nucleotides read TGCGCCAGCAGCTTAAGGACTCCTACCTACGAGCAGTACTTC.

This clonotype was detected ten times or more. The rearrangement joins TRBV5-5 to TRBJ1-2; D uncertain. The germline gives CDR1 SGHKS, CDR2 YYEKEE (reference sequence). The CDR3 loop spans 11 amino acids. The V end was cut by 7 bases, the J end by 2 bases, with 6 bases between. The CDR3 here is CASGGNYGYTF. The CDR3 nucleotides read TGTGCCAGCGGCGGAAACTATGGCTACACCTTC. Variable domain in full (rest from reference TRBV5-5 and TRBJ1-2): DAGVTQSPTHLIKTRGQQVTLRCSPISGHKSVSWYQQVLGQGPQFIFQYYEKEERGRGNFPDRFSARQFPNYSSELNVNALLLGDSALYLCASGGNYGYTFGSGTRLTVV.

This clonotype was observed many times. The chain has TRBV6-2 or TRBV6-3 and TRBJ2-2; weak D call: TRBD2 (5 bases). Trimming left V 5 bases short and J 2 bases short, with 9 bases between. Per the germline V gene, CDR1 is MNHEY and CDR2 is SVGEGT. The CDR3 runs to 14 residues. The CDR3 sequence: CASSQTTNTGELFF. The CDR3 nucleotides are TGTGCCAGCAGTCAGACTACTAACACCGGGGAGCTGTTTTTT.

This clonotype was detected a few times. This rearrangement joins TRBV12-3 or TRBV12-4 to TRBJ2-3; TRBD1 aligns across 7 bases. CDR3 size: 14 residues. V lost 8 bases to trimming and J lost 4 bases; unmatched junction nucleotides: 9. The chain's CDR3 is CASLQGSSADTQYF. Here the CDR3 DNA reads TGTGCCAGCCTACAGGGGTCCTCGGCAGATACGCAGTATTTT.

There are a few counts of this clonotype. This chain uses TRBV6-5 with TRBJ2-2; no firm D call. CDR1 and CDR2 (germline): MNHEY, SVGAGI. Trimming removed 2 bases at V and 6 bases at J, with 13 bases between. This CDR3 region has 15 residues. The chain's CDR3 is CASSYLRGTAGELFF. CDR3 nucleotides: TGTGCCAGCAGTTACCTGAGAGGCACGGCCGGGGAGCTGTTTTTT.

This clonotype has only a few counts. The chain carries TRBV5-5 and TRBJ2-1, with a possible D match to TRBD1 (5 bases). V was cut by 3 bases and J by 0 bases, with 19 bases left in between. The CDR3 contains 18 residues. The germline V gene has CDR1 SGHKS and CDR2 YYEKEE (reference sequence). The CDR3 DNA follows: TGTGCCAGCAGCTCAACAAGGACATCCTGGAGCTCCTACAATGAGCAGTTCTTC. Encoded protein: CASSSTRTSWSSYNEQFF.

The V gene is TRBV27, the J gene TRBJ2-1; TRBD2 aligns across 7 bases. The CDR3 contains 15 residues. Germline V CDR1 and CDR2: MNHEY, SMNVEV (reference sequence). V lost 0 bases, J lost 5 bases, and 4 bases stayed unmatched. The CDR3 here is CASSLSTAGDNEQFF. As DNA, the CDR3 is TGTGCCAGCAGTTTATCTACGGCGGGAGACAATGAGCAGTTCTTC.

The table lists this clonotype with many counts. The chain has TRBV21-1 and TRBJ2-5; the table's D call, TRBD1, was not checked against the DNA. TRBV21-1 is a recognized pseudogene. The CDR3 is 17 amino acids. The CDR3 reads CASSKGHHRGLEETQYF. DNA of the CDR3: TGTGCCAGCAGCAAAGGTCATCACAGGGGACTTGAAGAGACCCAGTACTTC.

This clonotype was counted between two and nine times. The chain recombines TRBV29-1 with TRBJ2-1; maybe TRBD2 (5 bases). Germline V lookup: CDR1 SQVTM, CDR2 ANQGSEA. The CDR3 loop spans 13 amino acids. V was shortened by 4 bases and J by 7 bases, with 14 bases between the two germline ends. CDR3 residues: CSVVNGITNEQFF. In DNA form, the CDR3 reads TGCAGCGTTGTGAACGGGATAACGAATGAGCAGTTCTTC.

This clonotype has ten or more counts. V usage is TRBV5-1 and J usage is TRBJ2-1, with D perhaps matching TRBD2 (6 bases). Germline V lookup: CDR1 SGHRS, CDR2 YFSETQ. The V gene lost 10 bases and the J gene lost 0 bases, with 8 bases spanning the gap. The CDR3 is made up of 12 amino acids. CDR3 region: CASRGSYNEQFF. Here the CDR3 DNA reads TGCGCCTCGCGGGGCTCCTACAATGAGCAGTTCTTC.

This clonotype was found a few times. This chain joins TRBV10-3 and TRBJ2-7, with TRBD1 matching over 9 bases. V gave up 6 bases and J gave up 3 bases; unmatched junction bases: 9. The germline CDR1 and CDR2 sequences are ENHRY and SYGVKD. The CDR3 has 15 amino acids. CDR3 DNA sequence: TGTGCCATCAGCAAAAGGACAGGGGAGGGCTACGAGCAGTACTTC. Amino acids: CAISKRTGEGYEQYF.

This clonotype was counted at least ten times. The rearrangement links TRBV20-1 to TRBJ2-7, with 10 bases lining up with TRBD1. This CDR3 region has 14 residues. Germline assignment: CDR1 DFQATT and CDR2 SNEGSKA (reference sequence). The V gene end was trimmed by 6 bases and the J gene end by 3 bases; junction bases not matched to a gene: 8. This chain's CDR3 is CSAVSGQGIYEQYF. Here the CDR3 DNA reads TGCAGTGCCGTCTCGGGACAGGGGATCTACGAGCAGTACTTC.

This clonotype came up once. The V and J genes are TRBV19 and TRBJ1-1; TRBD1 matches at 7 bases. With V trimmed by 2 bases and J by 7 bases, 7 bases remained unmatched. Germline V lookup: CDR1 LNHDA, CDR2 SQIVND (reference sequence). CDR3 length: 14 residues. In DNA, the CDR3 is TGTGCCAGTAGTATAACCTCGGACAGGTTTGAAGCTTTCTTT. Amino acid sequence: CASSITSDRFEAFF. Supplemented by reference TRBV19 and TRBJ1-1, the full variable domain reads DGGITQSPKYLFRKEGQNVTLSCEQNLNHDAMYWYRQDPGQGLRLIYYSQIVNDFQKGDIAEGYSVSREKKESFPLTVTSAQKNPTAFYLCASSITSDRFEAFFGQGTRLTVV.

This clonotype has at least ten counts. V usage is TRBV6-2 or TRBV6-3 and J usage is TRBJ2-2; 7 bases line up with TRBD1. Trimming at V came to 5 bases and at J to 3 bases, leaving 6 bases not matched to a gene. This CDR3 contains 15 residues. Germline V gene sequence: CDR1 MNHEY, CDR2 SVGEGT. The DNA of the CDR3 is TGTGCCAGCAGTGACGGACAGGTTCACACCGGGGAGCTGTTTTTT. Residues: CASSDGQVHTGELFF.

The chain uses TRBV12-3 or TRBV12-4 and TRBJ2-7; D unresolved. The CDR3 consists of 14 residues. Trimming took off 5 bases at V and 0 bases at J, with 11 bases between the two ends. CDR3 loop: CASSPQSSSYEQYF. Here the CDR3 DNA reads TGTGCCAGCAGTCCACAGTCGAGCTCCTACGAGCAGTACTTC.

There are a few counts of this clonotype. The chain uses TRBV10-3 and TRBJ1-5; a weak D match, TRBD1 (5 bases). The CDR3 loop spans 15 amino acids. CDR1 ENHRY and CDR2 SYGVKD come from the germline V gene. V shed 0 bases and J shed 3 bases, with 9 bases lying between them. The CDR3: CAISESGGVNQPQHF. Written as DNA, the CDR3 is TGTGCCATCAGTGAGTCAGGAGGGGTCAATCAGCCCCAGCATTTT.

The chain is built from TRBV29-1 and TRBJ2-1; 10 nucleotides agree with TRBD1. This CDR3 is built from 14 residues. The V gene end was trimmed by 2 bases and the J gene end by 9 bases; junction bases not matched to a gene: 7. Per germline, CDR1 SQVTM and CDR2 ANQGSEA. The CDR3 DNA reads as TGCAGCGTTGAAAAGGGACAGGGGACAGGTGAGCAGTTCTTC. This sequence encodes CSVEKGQGTGEQFF.